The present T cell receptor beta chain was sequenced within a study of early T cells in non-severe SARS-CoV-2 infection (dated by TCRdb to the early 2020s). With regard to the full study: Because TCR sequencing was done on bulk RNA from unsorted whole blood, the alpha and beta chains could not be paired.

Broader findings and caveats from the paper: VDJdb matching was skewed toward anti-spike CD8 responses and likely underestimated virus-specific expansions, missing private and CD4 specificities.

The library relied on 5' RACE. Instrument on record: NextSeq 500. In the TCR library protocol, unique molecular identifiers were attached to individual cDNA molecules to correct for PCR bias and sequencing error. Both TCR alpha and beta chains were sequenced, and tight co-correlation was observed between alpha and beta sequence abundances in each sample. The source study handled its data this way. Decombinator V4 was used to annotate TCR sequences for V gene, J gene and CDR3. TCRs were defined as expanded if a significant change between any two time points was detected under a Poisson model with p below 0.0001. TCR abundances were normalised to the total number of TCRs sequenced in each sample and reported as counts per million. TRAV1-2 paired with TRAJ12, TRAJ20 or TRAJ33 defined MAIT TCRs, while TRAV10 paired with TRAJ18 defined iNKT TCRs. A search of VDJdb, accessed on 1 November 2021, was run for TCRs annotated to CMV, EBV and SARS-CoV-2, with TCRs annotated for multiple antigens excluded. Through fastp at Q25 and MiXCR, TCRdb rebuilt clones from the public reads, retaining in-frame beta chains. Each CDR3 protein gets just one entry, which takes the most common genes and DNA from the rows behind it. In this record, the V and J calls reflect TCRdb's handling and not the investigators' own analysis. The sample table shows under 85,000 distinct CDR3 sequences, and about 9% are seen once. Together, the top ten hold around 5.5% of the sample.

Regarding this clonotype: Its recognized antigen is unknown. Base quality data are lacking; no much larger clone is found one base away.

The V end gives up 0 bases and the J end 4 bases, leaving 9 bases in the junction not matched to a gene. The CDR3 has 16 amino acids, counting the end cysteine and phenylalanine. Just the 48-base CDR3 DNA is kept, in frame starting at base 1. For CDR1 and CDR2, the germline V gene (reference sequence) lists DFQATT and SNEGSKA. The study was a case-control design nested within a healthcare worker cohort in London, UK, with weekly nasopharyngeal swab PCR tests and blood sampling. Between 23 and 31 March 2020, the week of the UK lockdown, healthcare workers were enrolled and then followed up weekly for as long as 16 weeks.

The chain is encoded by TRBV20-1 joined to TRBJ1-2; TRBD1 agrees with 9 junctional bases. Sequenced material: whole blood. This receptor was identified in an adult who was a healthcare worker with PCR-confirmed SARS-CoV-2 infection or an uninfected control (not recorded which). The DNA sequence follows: TGCAGTGCTAGAGATCCTCGGACAGGGGCCGGCTATGGCTACACCTTC. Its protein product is CSARDPRTGAGYGYTF.